A single sample gave rise to the 21 T cell receptor beta chains below, sequenced in a study of T cell responses to AZD1222 COVID-19 vaccine. Profiled with immunoSEQ multiplex PCR; TCRdb holds only in-frame clones, not every one. Of about 130,000 clones listed, 90% to 95% are singletons. The source was peripheral blood, collected on day 0 of AZD1222 vaccination. The receptor set was obtained from an adult in good health.

The chain uses TRBV12-5 and TRBJ2-3; tentatively, D is TRBD1 (6 bases). The CDR3 extends over 16 amino acids. Deletions cut 5 bases from V and 0 bases from J, with 15 bases between. Per the germline V gene, CDR1 is LGHNT and CDR2 is FRNRAP. CDR3 DNA sequence: TGTGCTAGTGGTATAGGGACACTGACTAGCACAGATACGCAGTATTTT. It yields the protein CASGIGTLTSTDTQYF.

The V gene is TRBV7-9, the J gene TRBJ2-1, with D hard to call. Germline lookup yields CDR1 SEHNR and CDR2 FQNEAQ (reference sequence). CDR3 length: 15 amino acids. V lost 1 base and J lost 7, with 14 bases in between. CDR3 sequence: CASSLDTSLGNEQFF. CDR3 coding DNA: TGTGCCAGCAGCTTAGATACCTCATTGGGAAATGAGCAGTTCTTC.

The V and J genes are TRBV29-1 and TRBJ1-2; D uncertain. Deletions cut 2 bases from V and 1 base from J, with 8 bases between. The CDR3 runs to 13 residues. Germline V gene sequence: CDR1 SQVTM, CDR2 ANQGSEA. CDR3 bases: TGCAGCGTTGAAATCTACAGTAACTATGGCTACACCTTC. Amino acids: CSVEIYSNYGYTF.

V is TRBV7-9 and J is TRBJ2-1, with D possibly TRBD2 on 5 matching bases. The CDR3 is made up of 15 amino acids. Trimming took off 1 base at V and 6 bases at J, with 13 bases between the two ends. Germline V gives CDR1 SEHNR, CDR2 FQNEAQ (reference sequence). The CDR3 loop is CASSLEVGVSNEQFF. DNA for the CDR3: TGTGCCAGCAGCTTAGAAGTGGGAGTAAGCAATGAGCAGTTCTTC.

This chain connects TRBV6-4 to TRBJ2-1, with D possibly being TRBD2 (5 bases). CDR3 size: 16 residues. With 0 bases removed from V and 0 bases from J, the gap between germline ends came to 9 bases. The germline V gene has CDR1 MRHNA and CDR2 SNTAGT. The chain's CDR3 is CASSDSGGRSYNEQFF. The DNA for the CDR3 is TGTGCCAGCAGTGACTCTGGAGGACGCTCCTACAATGAGCAGTTCTTC.

V is TRBV2 and J is TRBJ1-2; unclear D gene. Germline V gives CDR1 SNHLY, CDR2 FYNNEI. Trimming shortened V by 4 bases and J by 0 bases, and 9 bases separated the two germline ends. This CDR3 has 14 residues. The DNA of the CDR3 is TGTGCCAGCAGTGTGGAGGGTACTAACTATGGCTACACCTTC. Its translation: CASSVEGTNYGYTF.

The CDR3 region is CASRPGLRELFF. The CDR3, as DNA: TGTGCCAGCAGACCGGGACTGAGGGAGCTGTTTTTT. The chain links TRBV6-5 to TRBJ2-2; D possibly corresponds to TRBD2 (6 bases). V gave up 6 bases and J gave up 9 bases, with 11 bases separating them. CDR1 is MNHEY and CDR2 is SVGAGI in the germline V gene. The CDR3 contains 12 residues.

The chain has TRBV19 and TRBJ2-1; weak D call: TRBD2 (7 bases). The germline V and J ends were trimmed by 5 bases and 15 bases, with 17 bases remaining between them. Germline loops: CDR1 LNHDA, CDR2 SQIVND (reference sequence). The CDR3 is 12 residues long. The CDR3 nucleotides read TGTGCCAGTAGTGGCGCTAGGGAGGGGGGGTTCTTC. Its translation: CASSGAREGGFF.

The gene calls are TRBV4-2 and TRBJ1-1, with D perhaps TRBD1 (6 bases). The V gene lost 1 base and the J gene lost 3 bases, with 18 bases spanning the gap. Germline V gene data show CDR1 as LGHNA and CDR2 as YNFKEQ. The CDR3 runs 17 residues. The CDR3 region is CASSQVLSRGPHTEAFF. The CDR3 bases are TGTGCCAGCAGCCAAGTTTTGAGTCGGGGGCCACACACTGAAGCTTTCTTT.

This sequence joins TRBV10-3 and TRBJ2-7, with 7 nucleotides matching TRBD1. This CDR3 region has 15 residues. Germline CDR1 and CDR2: ENHRY and SYGVKD. Unmatched junction bases numbered 10, after V lost 8 bases and J lost 0 bases. CDR3 DNA: TGTGCCATCGCCGAGAGGGACAGCTACTCCTACGAGCAGTACTTC. Translation: CAIAERDSYSYEQYF.

V is TRBV27 and J is TRBJ1-6; D uncertain. The germline gives CDR1 MNHEY, CDR2 SMNVEV (reference sequence). V gave up 5 bases and J gave up 14 bases, with 16 bases separating them. There are 13 residues in the CDR3. The DNA of the CDR3 is TGTGCCAGCAGTGAGTTGTCTTTCTCTACCCTCCACTTT. Encoded protein: CASSELSFSTLHF.

The rearrangement uses TRBV28 and TRBJ1-1; D unresolved. The CDR3 totals 11 residues. The germline V and J ends were trimmed by 8 bases and 2 bases, with 6 bases remaining between them. In germline, CDR1 is MDHEN, CDR2 SYDVKM. CDR3 amino acids: CASGFNTEAFF. CDR3 sequence (DNA): TGTGCCAGCGGCTTCAACACTGAAGCTTTCTTT.

The J gene is TRBJ2-7, the V gene TRBV27; D might be TRBD2 (6 bases). Trimming stripped 5 bases from V and 5 bases from J, with 16 bases between. Germline V gene sequence: CDR1 MNHEY, CDR2 SMNVEV (reference sequence). There are 14 residues in the CDR3. This chain's CDR3 is CASSVAAAWDEQYF. The CDR3 bases are TGTGCCAGCAGTGTAGCGGCAGCTTGGGACGAGCAGTACTTC.

The genes are TRBV11-1 and TRBJ2-7; TRBD1 or TRBD2 may be the D gene (6 bases each). Trimming stripped 3 bases from V and 7 bases from J, with 16 bases between. Germline values: CDR1 SGHAT, CDR2 FQDESV (reference sequence). The CDR3 covers 14 residues. The CDR3 protein is CASSFPSGAGEQYF. CDR3 coding DNA: TGTGCCAGCAGCTTCCCATCGGGGGCGGGTGAGCAGTACTTC. Supplemented by reference TRBV11-1 and TRBJ2-7, the full variable domain reads EAEVAQSPRYKITEKSQAVAFWCDPISGHATLYWYRQILGQGPELLVQFQDESVVDDSQLPKDRFSAERLKGVDSTLKIQPAELGDSAMYLCASSFPSGAGEQYFGPGTRLTVT.

This sequence joins TRBV7-6 and TRBJ2-3; TRBD1 matches at 10 bases. Germline values: CDR1 SGHVS, CDR2 FNYEAQ. This CDR3 is 16 amino acids long. V was pared by 5 bases and J by 4 bases, with 9 bases of the junction left unmatched. In DNA, the CDR3 is TGTGCCAGCAGCCCCCGGACAGGGGGAAAAGCAGATACGCAGTATTTT. Residues: CASSPRTGGKADTQYF.

The genes are TRBV6-1 and TRBJ1-6, with 8 bases aligning to TRBD1. The CDR3 is 15 amino acids. The V and J ends lost 3 bases and 7 bases, in that order; junction bases with no gene match: 5. Germline assignment: CDR1 MNHNS and CDR2 SASEGT. Here the CDR3 reads CASSDRGLLNSPLHF. The CDR3 DNA reads TGTGCCAGCAGTGACAGGGGGCTTCTAAATTCACCCCTCCACTTT.

This rearrangement joins TRBV9 to TRBJ2-7; D gene unclear. Trimming cost V 0 bases and J 3 bases, with 10 bases left between them. Germline CDR1 is SGDLS and CDR2 is YYNGEE. This CDR3 is built from 14 residues. The CDR3 protein is CASSVDYVSYEQYF. The CDR3 DNA is TGTGCCAGCAGCGTAGACTACGTAAGCTACGAGCAGTACTTC.

This chain connects TRBV2 to TRBJ2-7; a possible D gene is TRBD1 (6 bases). Trimming stripped 10 bases from V and 3 bases from J, with 10 bases between. CDR3 length: 11 residues. CDR1 is SNHLY, CDR2 FYNNEI, per germline. CDR3 sequence (DNA): TGTGCCACCGGACAGAGCTACGAGCAGTACTTC. This sequence encodes CATGQSYEQYF.

The CDR3 DNA is TGTGCCAGCAGTTACCAGGGGTACTATGGCTACACCTTC. It is translated as CASSYQGYYGYTF. The rearrangement uses TRBV6-2 or TRBV6-3 and TRBJ1-2; a possible D gene is TRBD1 (6 bases). The V and J ends lost 2 bases and 3 bases respectively, with 7 bases between them. The CDR3 sequence is 13 residues long. CDR1 and CDR2 from the germline V gene are MNHEY and SVGEGT.

This chain uses TRBV7-3 with TRBJ1-2, with TRBD1 as a possible D gene (6 bases). V gave up 4 bases and J gave up 8 bases, with 14 bases separating them. Germline values: CDR1 SGHTA, CDR2 FQGTGA. This CDR3 has 13 residues. CDR3 amino acids: CASSSEKGVGYTF. DNA of the CDR3: TGTGCCAGCAGCTCCGAGAAGGGGGTAGGCTACACCTTC. Combining the CDR3 with reference TRBV7-3 and TRBJ1-2 gives the whole variable domain GAGVSQTPSNKVTEKGKYVELRCDPISGHTALYWYRQSLGQGPEFLIYFQGTGAADDSGLPNDRFFAVRPEGSVSTLKIQRTERGDSAVYLCASSSEKGVGYTFGSGTRLTVV.

The V and J genes are TRBV2 and TRBJ2-7, with TRBD2 identical over 9 bases. Germline V gene lookup returns CDR1 SNHLY and CDR2 FYNNEI. CDR3 length: 15 residues. Unmatched junction bases numbered 15, after V lost 8 bases and J lost 7 bases. CDR3 loop: CASLGLAGLEGEQYF. For the CDR3, the DNA is TGTGCCAGCCTGGGCCTAGCGGGACTGGAGGGGGAGCAGTACTTC.